The clone carrying this T cell receptor beta chain was counted only a few times. As yet, its antigen is unknown. After removal of 5 bases from V and 5 bases from J, the junction contained 12 bases not matched to a gene. Germline CDR1 KGHSH, CDR2 LQKENI. This CDR3 has 15 amino acids. PCR was performed using 60 Vbeta and 13 Jbeta primers. The method was immunoSEQ multiplex PCR; TCRdb's version includes in-frame clones alone and lacks a portion of them. In the table there are 100,000 or so clones, 75% to 85% of which are singletons. This sample stems from a study of cytomegalovirus exposure and HLA in healthy donors. Study as a whole: Earlier sequencing of 150 million to 200 million T cells yielded around 120 million unique TCR beta sequences.

Study results and limitations: With high specificity and sensitivity, the classifier reportedly diagnosed cytomegalovirus status. In a later analysis, donors in an Asian-associated ancestry cluster reportedly had fewer N-insertions in productive TCRs than the cohort mean.

The receptor comes from a woman in her 40s in good health and CMV-seronegative. Sequencing input: PBMCs. The chain uses TRBV18 and TRBJ2-7; 7 bases map to TRBD2. CDR3 sequence reads: CASSTGGGRSDEQYF. In DNA, the CDR3 is TGTGCCAGCTCAACGGGGGGAGGCAGGTCCGACGAGCAGTACTTC.